Here is one T cell receptor beta chain with its context. This clonotype was recorded a few times. The clone's antigen remains unknown. A much larger clone lies a single base off, so this may be a read error. The sample belongs to a study of T cells in Graves' hyperthyroidism and ophthalmopathy (dated by TCRdb to between 2018 and 2021). General notes on the study: Peripheral blood samples were taken at initial diagnosis, before any treatment was given. In over five Graves' hyperthyroidism patients, the study also compared T-cell repertoires from thyroid tissue with T-cell repertoires from blood. To identify TCR V-J signatures that set the groups apart, the researchers used a discovery cohort of about a hundred patients, made up of fewer than 50 with Graves' ophthalmopathy and approximately 57 with stable Graves' hyperthyroidism. Following sampling, methimazole starting at 30 mg daily was given to hyperthyroidism patients, and high-dose intravenous methylprednisolone was given to ophthalmopathy patients. For training and testing, the 100 or so patients in the discovery cohort were randomly divided in a 7:3 ratio. Prospective prediction of ophthalmopathy was tested in an independent validation cohort consisting of some 18 hyperthyroidism patients and approximately 16 patients who later progressed to ophthalmopathy. According to the paper, TCR Vbeta CDR3 sequencing was carried out on more than 120 peripheral blood samples, which came from 40 to 45 ophthalmopathy, under 80 hyperthyroidism and about 17 progressor patients. The research as a whole found: In cross-validation, a model built on a 13 V-J signature told ophthalmopathy apart from stable hyperthyroidism with approximately 90% sensitivity and around 84% specificity, and in testing the same model reached 80%/75%. In validation, the model predicted progression to ophthalmopathy with over 65% sensitivity and 72% to 85% specificity, a median of roughly seven months before onset. Sample size was not statistically predetermined, and blinding of investigators to group allocation was not performed. Blood samples also contained most of the expanded thyroid clonotypes (frequency above 0.001), which suggests that blood repertoires may reflect thyroid immune responses.

V sheds 1 base and J sheds 6 bases, leaving 16 bases between their ends. CDR1 and CDR2 are drawn from the germline V gene: SNHLY, FYNNEI. The CDR3 starts with the cysteine, ends with the phenylalanine, and has 16 residues. Only the CDR3 DNA is retained, 48 bases long and in frame from the first base. Hyperthyroidism patients were aged 18 to 65 years and newly diagnosed, with disease duration of less than 2 months. Any patient with an uncontrolled infection, another autoimmune disease, pregnancy or lactation was excluded. Diagnoses were based on clinical symptoms, serum thyroxine and TRAb, thyroid ultrasound and orbital computed tomography. Blood from progressor patients was drawn when they were first diagnosed with hyperthyroidism, before any ophthalmopathy symptoms appeared. PBMCs were separated from roughly 9.3 ml of fresh peripheral blood using Ficoll-Paque density gradient centrifugation. Progressor patients were initially diagnosed with Graves' hyperthyroidism and developed ophthalmopathy during follow-up. Trizol reagent was used to extract total RNA, and RNA quality was then checked on an Agilent 2100 Bioanalyzer.

Amplification of TCR beta CDR3 regions was carried out from RNA transcripts. A first-round RT-PCR of the TCR CDR3 used the HTBI primer set with the Qiagen OneStep RT-PCR kit. Libraries were constructed in a second round of multiplex PCR, after which size selection and purification were carried out. The libraries were sequenced on an Illumina HiSeq2000 using paired-end 100 bp reads. Turning to the authors' computational methods: Raw data were processed with SOAPnuke, discarding reads with adapters, uncalled bases, mean Phred below 15, or no exact constant-primer or identifier match. High-quality paired reads were merged with COPE v1.2.5, and unique nucleotide sequences were defined as clonotypes. MiTCR v1.1 was used to align clonotypes to the IMGT TRBV, TRBD and TRBJ reference segments. The analysis included only V-J combinations with a frequency above 0.0001, which together covered 98% to 99.2% of the repertoires. A TCS score was defined as the ratio of F50 (clonal expansion) to E x V (chaos), with BLOSUM62-based TCRdist applied between CDR3 peptides within each V-J. Welch's t-statistics and random forest reduced roughly 500 V-J features to under 15, which were used in a naive Bayes classifier (R e1071). TCRdb reprocessed the public reads (quality trimming at Q25 with fastp, clone calling with MiXCR) and kept in-frame beta chains. Entries that share a CDR3 protein sequence are merged under the most common genes and DNA. TCRdb assigned the V and J calls; the authors' analysis was not used. This sample comprises hundreds of thousands of distinct CDR3 sequences, roughly a sixth of them detected only once. 16% of the sample goes to the ten largest clones.

The V and J segments used are TRBV2 and TRBJ1-5; possibly the D gene is TRBD1, per 5 matching bases. Sequenced input: blood. This sequence was found in a woman between 50 and 59 years old with Graves' hyperthyroidism that later progressed to Graves' ophthalmopathy. The DNA is TGTGCCAGCAGTGAAGAACACCCAGGGCGCAGTCAGCCCCAGCATTTT. The encoded protein is CASSEEHPGRSQPQHF. When the CDR3 is completed using the reference TRBV2 and TRBJ1-5 genes on either side, the full variable domain is EPEVTQTPSHQVTQMGQEVILRCVPISNHLYFYWYRQILGQKVEFLVSFYNNEISEKSEIFDDQFSVERPDGSNFTLKIRSTKLEDSAMYFCASSEEHPGRSQPQHFGDGTRLSIL.